This TCR beta chain emerged from a study of shared clonotypes between healthy human individuals. Study-wide background: Aged 18 to 49, the donors were a couple of women and a few men.

All donors qualified as healthy HIV-negative adults and had experienced no recent acute infections or vaccinations. The protocol was immunoSEQ multiplex PCR, while the TCRdb copy is restricted to in-frame clones and leaves out a portion. The sample carries hundreds of thousands of clones, 90% to 96% recorded once. Findings and limits, study-wide: Only blood underwent sampling, and tissue repertoires likely differ.

A remark on this clone: The target antigen is unknown.

The germline V gene has CDR1 SGHNT and CDR2 YYREEE (reference sequence). This CDR3 spans 15 amino acids. V was trimmed by 3 bases and J by 4 bases, leaving 13 bases between them. The clonotype originates from a woman aged 25-40 years in good health. The chain links TRBV5-4 to TRBJ2-2, with D tentatively TRBD1 (6 bases). The source material was naive CD4+ T cells sorted from blood. The subset: CD45RA+ positively selected. This chain's CDR3 is CASSSDRLRTGELFF. The CDR3 nucleotides read TGTGCCAGCAGCTCCGACAGGCTGCGCACCGGGGAGCTGTTTTTT.